A selection of T cell receptor beta chains follows, all from one sample in a study of shared clonotypes between healthy human individuals. Data came from immunoSEQ multiplex PCR; TCRdb stores just in-frame clones and leaves some out. The table lists 660,000 or so clones, approximately 96% of them singletons. The sample was naive CD8+ T cells sorted from blood. These receptors all come from a woman aged 25 to 45 in good health. Each CDR3 is given with its conserved first and last residue. The D gene is left open where the match is weak. Not every row has a clone size; where given, it reads once, few, many or a size class.

TRBJ2-7 | - | TRBD2 | TRBV13 | TGTGCCAGCAGCTCTGCCAGCGGGGATAGGCACGAGCAGTACTTC | CASSSASGDRHEQYF
TRBJ1-2 | - | - | TRBV28 | TGTGCCAGCAGTTGGACAGCAGGGGCGAGCGGCTACACCTTC | CASSWTAGASGYTF
TRBJ1-2 | - | - | TRBV11-2 | TGTGCCAGCAGCTTAATCCCGGACAGACTCTATGGCTACACCTTC | CASSLIPDRLYGYTF
TRBJ2-7 | - | - | TRBV11-2 | TGTGCCAGCAGCTTAGAACCTTTCGGTCACGAGCAGTACTTC | CASSLEPFGHEQYF
TRBJ2-6 | - | - | TRBV19 | TGTGCCGGCCGGGACACGCGCTCTGGGGCCAACGTCCTGACTTTC | CAGRDTRSGANVLTF
TRBJ2-1 | - | - | TRBV7-2 | TGTGCCAGCAGCTACCTGGCAGGGGGGGGAGCGTCCTACAATGAGCAGTTCTTC | CASSYLAGGGASYNEQFF
TRBJ1-1 | - | TRBD1 | TRBV9 | TGTGCCAGCAGCGGGACAGGAGCTGAAGCTTTCTTT | CASSGTGAEAFF
TRBJ1-6 | - | - | TRBV6-1 | TGTGCCAGCATGAAGAGTGGATCCTATAATTCACCCCTCCACTTT | CASMKSGSYNSPLHF
TRBJ2-7 | - | - | TRBV28 | TGTGCCAGCAGTGGTCGACAGGAGACCAACGAGCAGTACTTC | CASSGRQETNEQYF
TRBJ2-3 | once | - | TRBV27 | TGTGCCAGCAGTGTCTCGACTCCCCTCGGCACAGATACGCAGTATTTT | CASSVSTPLGTDTQYF
TRBJ1-5 | - | - | TRBV19 | TGTGCCAGTAGTTCTATGGAGGGACCCGATCAGCCCCAGCATTTT | CASSSMEGPDQPQHF
TRBJ2-1 | once | - | TRBV6-1 | TGTGCCAGCAGTGAAAGGGACGGCGGGTACAATGAGCAGTTCTTC | CASSERDGGYNEQFF
TRBJ1-3 | - | - | TRBV2 | TGTGCCACCCCAAAGGGAAACACCATATATTTT | CATPKGNTIYF
TRBJ2-7 | - | - | TRBV27 | TGTGCCAGCAGTTTATCTGGGAGATACGAGCAGTACTTC | CASSLSGRYEQYF
TRBJ1-2 | - | TRBD1 | TRBV9 | TGTGCCAGCAGCGATCGGACAGGCCAGAGCTATGGCTACACCTTC | CASSDRTGQSYGYTF
TRBJ2-3 | - | TRBD2 | TRBV7-2 | TGTGCCAGCAGCCCAGCGGGACGTATCGCAGATACGCAGTATTTT | CASSPAGRIADTQYF
TRBJ2-1 | - | - | TRBV6-6 | TGTGCCAGCAGACAACGCCAGGGGCGTTGGTATGAGCAGTTCTTC | CASRQRQGRWYEQFF
TRBJ2-2 | - | - | TRBV5-4 | TGTGCCAGCAGCTTGGCCGACAGGACCGGGGAGCTGTTTTTT | CASSLADRTGELFF
TRBJ2-1 | - | - | TRBV19 | TGTGCCAGTAGTATCTGGCAGGGGCTACACAATGAGCAGTTCTTC | CASSIWQGLHNEQFF
TRBJ2-7 | - | - | TRBV11-2 | TGTGCCAGCAGCCCAGTCGGCGGGACTTACTACGAGCAGTACTTC | CASSPVGGTYYEQYF
TRBJ2-1 | - | - | TRBV27 | TGTGCCAGCAGTTTAGGCACAAACTCCTACAATGAGCAGTTCTTC | CASSLGTNSYNEQFF
TRBJ2-2 | - | - | TRBV4-1 | TGCGCCAGCAGCCAAGATCAGAAGGGTGAGGGAACCGGGGAGCTGTTTTTT | CASSQDQKGEGTGELFF
TRBJ1-2 | - | - | TRBV11-2 | TGTGCCAGCAGCGGGGGGACCGCCTATGGCTACACCTTC | CASSGGTAYGYTF
TRBJ2-5 | - | - | TRBV16 | TGTGCCAGCAACCCCGGGATTTTGACGGGAGAGGAGACCCAGTACTTC | CASNPGILTGEETQYF
TRBJ1-3 | - | - | TRBV11-2 | TGTGCCAGCAGCACCTACCCGGACAGAGACTCTGGAAACACCATATATTTT | CASSTYPDRDSGNTIYF
TRBJ2-2 | few | - | TRBV7-8 | TGTGCCAGCAGCTTAGCATCCACCCGGGAGCTGTTTTTT | CASSLASTRELFF
TRBJ2-7 | - | TRBD2 | TRBV28 | TGTGCCAGCAGTTTTAGCGGGTCGTCCTACGAGCAGTACTTC | CASSFSGSSYEQYF
TRBJ2-3 | - | TRBD2 | TRBV28 | TGTGCCAGCAGGCGAACTAGCGGGAGTAGCACAGATACGCAGTATTTT | CASRRTSGSSTDTQYF
TRBJ2-1 | - | - | TRBV27 | TGTGCCAGCAGTTTGCGACAGGGAGGGAATGAGCAGTTCTTC | CASSLRQGGNEQFF
TRBJ2-3 | once | - | TRBV4-1 | TGCGCCAGCAGCCAAGACGACAAAATAGGCACAGATACGCAGTATTTT | CASSQDDKIGTDTQYF
TRBJ2-2 | once | - | TRBV5-1 | TGCGCCAGCAGCTCCCTAGGGGGAGGGGAGCTGTTTTTT | CASSSLGGGELFF
TRBJ2-3 | - | TRBD2 | TRBV28 | TGTGCCAGCGAGCGGGATGGCTCCACAGATACGCAGTATTTT | CASERDGSTDTQYF
TRBJ2-1 | once | - | TRBV7-2 | TGTGCCAGCAGCTTAGAGGTCAGCGCAAGCTCCTACAATGAGCAGTTCTTC | CASSLEVSASSYNEQFF
TRBJ2-2 | - | TRBD2 | TRBV27 | TGTGCCAGCAGTCCAAGGGCTAGCGGGAGACGAGGGGAGCTGTTTTTT | CASSPRASGRRGELFF
TRBJ1-1 | - | - | TRBV4-2 | TGTGCCAGCAGCCAAGAAGTCGGGAGTGGCACTGAAGCTTTCTTT | CASSQEVGSGTEAFF
TRBJ1-1 | - | - | TRBV7-9 | TGTGCCAGCAGCTTTCCGGACAGTATTCGGACTGAAGCTTTCTTT | CASSFPDSIRTEAFF
TRBJ2-1 | - | - | TRBV4-1 | TGCGCCAGCAGCCAAGAAGCCCCGAGTAGCTCCTACAATGAGCAGTTCTTC | CASSQEAPSSSYNEQFF
TRBJ1-4 | - | - | TRBV2 | TGTGCCAGCAGTGGGCTCCCTGTAGGTGCGAATGAAAAACTGTTTTTT | CASSGLPVGANEKLFF
TRBJ2-7 | - | TRBD1 | TRBV19 | TGTGCCAGTAGTGCCGCCGGGACAGCGTCCTACGAGCAGTACTTC | CASSAAGTASYEQYF
TRBJ2-2 | - | TRBD2 | TRBV28 | TGTGCCAGCAGTGATAGCGGGAGTAACGGGGAGCTGTTTTTT | CASSDSGSNGELFF
TRBJ1-1 | - | - | TRBV2 | TGTGCCAGCAGTGAAGTCCCCCGGACCACTGAAGCTTTCTTT | CASSEVPRTTEAFF
TRBJ2-3 | - | - | TRBV29-1 | TGCAGCGTTGGGGTTGGGCTGCGCATAATGCCAGATACGCAGTATTTT | CSVGVGLRIMPDTQYF
TRBJ1-4 | - | - | TRBV7-9 | TGTGCCAGCAGCTTCATAGGTTATAGTGAAAAACTGTTTTTT | CASSFIGYSEKLFF
TRBJ2-5 | - | TRBD1 | TRBV7-6 | TGTGCCAGCAGCTTAGATATAGGGGGCGGGCAAGAGACCCAGTACTTC | CASSLDIGGGQETQYF
TRBJ2-1 | - | - | TRBV23-1 | TGCGCCAGCAGTCGGGTGGAGAGCGGTTACAATGAGCAGTTCTTC | CASSRVESGYNEQFF